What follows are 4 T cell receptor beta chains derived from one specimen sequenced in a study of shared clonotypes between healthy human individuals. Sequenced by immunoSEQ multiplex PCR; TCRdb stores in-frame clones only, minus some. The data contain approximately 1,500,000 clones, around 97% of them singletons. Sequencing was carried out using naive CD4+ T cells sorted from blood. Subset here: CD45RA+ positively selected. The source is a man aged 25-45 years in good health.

CDR3 protein: CASSQENLAGTDTQYF. The CDR3 DNA follows: TGCGCCAGCAGCCAAGAGAATCTAGCGGGTACAGATACGCAGTATTTT. This chain uses TRBV4-1 with TRBJ2-3, with 8 bases aligning to TRBD2. Germline V gives CDR1 MGHRA, CDR2 YSYEKL. With 0 bases clipped from V and 3 bases from J, the junction kept 5 bases outside the gene matches. The CDR3 consists of 16 residues.

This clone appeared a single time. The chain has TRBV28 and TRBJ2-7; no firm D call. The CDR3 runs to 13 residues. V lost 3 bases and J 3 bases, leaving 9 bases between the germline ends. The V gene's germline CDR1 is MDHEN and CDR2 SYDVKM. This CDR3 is CASSFFGVYEQYF. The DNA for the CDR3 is TGTGCCAGCAGTTTTTTCGGCGTCTACGAGCAGTACTTC. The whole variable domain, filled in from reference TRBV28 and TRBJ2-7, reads DVKVTQSSRYLVKRTGEKVFLECVQDMDHENMFWYRQDPGLGLRLIYFSYDVKMKEKGDIPEGYSVSREKKERFSLILESASTNQTSMYLCASSFFGVYEQYFGPGTRLTVT.

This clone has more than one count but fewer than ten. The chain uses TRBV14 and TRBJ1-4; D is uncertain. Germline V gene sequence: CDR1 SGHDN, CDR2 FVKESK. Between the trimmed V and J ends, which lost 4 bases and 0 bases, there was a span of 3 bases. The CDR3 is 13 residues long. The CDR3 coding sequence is TGTGCCAGCAGCCGCGCAACTAATGAAAAACTGTTTTTT. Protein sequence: CASSRATNEKLFF. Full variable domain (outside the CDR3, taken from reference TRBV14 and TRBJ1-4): EAGVTQFPSHSVIEKGQTVTLRCDPISGHDNLYWYRRVMGKEIKFLLHFVKESKQDESGMPNNRFLAERTGGTYSTLKVQPAELEDSGVYFCASSRATNEKLFFGSGTQLSVL.

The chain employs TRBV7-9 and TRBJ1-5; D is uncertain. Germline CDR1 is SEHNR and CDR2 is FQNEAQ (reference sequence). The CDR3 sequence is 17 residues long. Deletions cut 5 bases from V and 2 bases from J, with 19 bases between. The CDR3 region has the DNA TGTGCCAGCAGCCACAAAGAAGAGGGATCTGGCAATCAGCCCCAGCATTTT. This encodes CASSHKEEGSGNQPQHF.